What follows describes a single T cell receptor (beta chain). It lacks a known antigen. Base qualities are not at hand, and no much larger clone is one base apart. The germline V gene sets CDR1 to MNHNS and CDR2 to SASEGT. Trimming removed 1 base from V and 5 bases from J, leaving 8 bases between the germline ends. The CDR3 spans 13 residues, from the cysteine through the phenylalanine. Here the CDR3 DNA is all that survives: 39 bases in frame from base 1. The entry originates in a study of blood T cell repertoires in COVID-19 (dated by TCRdb to between 2020 and 2021). Looking at the study overall: The collaborator samples originated in the United States, Italy and Spain and spanned the acute and convalescent phases of COVID-19. The material from the prospective study consisted of cDNA or gDNA derived from T cells, B-cell-depleted T cells, or PBMCs. Subjects who had been exposed to COVID-19, were actively infected with it, or had recovered from it provided the deeply sampled blood TCRbeta repertoires that made up the dataset. The repertoires were made available in a free public database intended to serve as a resource for research on the immune response to SARS-CoV-2. Samples were obtained from the ongoing ImmuneRACE study (first 160 participants) and from over 1,000 subjects provided by 6 global collaborators. Nearly every sample came with metadata listing a de-identified subject ID, COVID-19 status, age in years and sex. Where available, HLA class I and class II types were obtained from metadata supplied by the sample provider rather than from assay-based typing.

The immunoSEQ Assay, a bias-controlled multiplex PCR, was used to amplify TCRbeta CDR3 regions from genomic DNA. In the original analysis: The number of nucleated cells in each sample was estimated from the amplification of reference gene primers within the assay. To quantify the absolute abundance of each unique TCRbeta CDR3 rearrangement, sequence reads were collapsed and filtered. Productive Simpson clonality was computed per sample as the square root of Simpson's diversity index over productive rearrangements. TCRdb mirrors the immuneACCESS table, restricted to in-frame sequences. Some clones are absent from its copies; in checked studies, under half trace to an unresolved V gene, and the reason for the others is unknown. The V and J calls and the clone size are those of that table, but D and trimming were determined from the DNA. The sample data list some 110,000 clones, and roughly nine tenths of these were observed just once. Jointly, the top ten make up 1.5% to 2% of the sample.

The collaborating institutions used their own protocols to collect whole blood in K2EDTA tubes. For TCRbeta analysis, collaborators shipped samples as frozen whole blood, isolated PBMCs, or DNA extracted from either of those sample types. Broad study findings and their caveats: The amount of clinical and demographic metadata varied by source and participant and was provided uncurated.

This receptor chain uses TRBV6-1 and TRBJ2-5, with the identity of the D gene unclear. The receptor was derived from a human donor with active COVID-19. The donor label of this sample is uncertain. The sample consisted of peripheral blood. CDR3 region: CASSEVPEETQYF. The bases read TGTGCCAGCAGTGAAGTCCCGGAGGAGACCCAGTACTTC.